This T cell receptor beta chain was sequenced in a study of T cell responses to AZD1222 COVID-19 vaccine. Broader study findings: CD4 TCRs linked to vaccination spanned spike, dominating at 160-218 and 743-854.

The assay was immunoSEQ multiplex PCR, and TCRdb's table has in-frame clones only and misses some. The sample lists 98,000 or so clones, over 90% occurring once. Trimming pared 4 bases from V and 2 bases from J, leaving 22 bases between. Per germline, CDR1 SGHTS and CDR2 YDEGEE. The CDR3 consists of 17 residues. Points on this clone: As yet, its antigen is unknown.

The receptor comes from an adult in good health. This chain joins TRBV5-8 and TRBJ2-7; perhaps TRBD2 as D (5 bases). This specimen consisted of peripheral blood, obtained on day 0 of AZD1222 vaccination. CDR3 in amino acids: CASSPSPQRRNAYEQYF. DNA of the CDR3: TGTGCCAGCAGCCCGTCCCCCCAGCGGCGGAATGCCTACGAGCAGTACTTC.